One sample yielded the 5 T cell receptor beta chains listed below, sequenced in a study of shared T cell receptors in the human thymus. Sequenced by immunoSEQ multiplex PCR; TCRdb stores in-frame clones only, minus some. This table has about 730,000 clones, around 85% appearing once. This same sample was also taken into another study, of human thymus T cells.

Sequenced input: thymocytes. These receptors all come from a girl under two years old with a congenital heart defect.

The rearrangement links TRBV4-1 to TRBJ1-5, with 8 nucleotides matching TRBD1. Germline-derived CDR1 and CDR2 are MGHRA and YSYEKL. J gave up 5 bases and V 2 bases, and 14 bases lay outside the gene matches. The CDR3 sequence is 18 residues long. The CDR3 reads CASSQRWTGRFRDQPQHF. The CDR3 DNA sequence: TGCGCCAGCAGCCAAAGATGGACAGGGAGATTTAGAGATCAGCCCCAGCATTTT.

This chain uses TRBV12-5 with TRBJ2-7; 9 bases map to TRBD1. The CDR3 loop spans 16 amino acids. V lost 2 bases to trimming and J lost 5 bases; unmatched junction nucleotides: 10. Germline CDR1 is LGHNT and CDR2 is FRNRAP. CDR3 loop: CASGLSIGTGRNEQYF. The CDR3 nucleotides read TGTGCTAGTGGTTTGTCGATCGGGACAGGGAGGAACGAGCAGTACTTC. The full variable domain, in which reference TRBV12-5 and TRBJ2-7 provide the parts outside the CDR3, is DARVTQTPRHKVTEMGQEVTMRCQPILGHNTVFWYRQTMMQGLELLAYFRNRAPLDDSGMPKDRFSAEMPDATLATLKIQPSEPRDSAVYFCASGLSIGTGRNEQYFGPGTRLTVT.

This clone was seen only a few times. CDR3: CASSGSGSSYEQYF. CDR3 nucleotide sequence: TGTGCCAGCAGTGGGTCGGGAAGCTCCTACGAGCAGTACTTC. The chain is built from TRBV2 and TRBJ2-7, with D tentatively TRBD2 (5 bases). V lost 4 bases and J 0 bases, leaving 10 bases between the germline ends. Germline V gene data show CDR1 as SNHLY and CDR2 as FYNNEI. The CDR3 contains 14 residues.

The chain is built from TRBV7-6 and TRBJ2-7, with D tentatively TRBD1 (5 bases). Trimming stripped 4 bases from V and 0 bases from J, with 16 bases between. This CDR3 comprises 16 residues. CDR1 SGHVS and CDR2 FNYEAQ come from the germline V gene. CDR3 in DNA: TGTGCCAGCAGCTCTTTCCCTCAGGGCAGCTCCTACGAGCAGTACTTC. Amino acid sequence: CASSSFPQGSSYEQYF.

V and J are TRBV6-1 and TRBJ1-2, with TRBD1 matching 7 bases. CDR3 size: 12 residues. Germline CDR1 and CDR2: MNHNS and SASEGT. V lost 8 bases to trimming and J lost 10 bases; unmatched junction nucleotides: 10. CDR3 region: CASSEDRLDYTF. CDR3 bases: TGTGCCAGCTCAGAGGACAGGCTGGACTACACCTTC.